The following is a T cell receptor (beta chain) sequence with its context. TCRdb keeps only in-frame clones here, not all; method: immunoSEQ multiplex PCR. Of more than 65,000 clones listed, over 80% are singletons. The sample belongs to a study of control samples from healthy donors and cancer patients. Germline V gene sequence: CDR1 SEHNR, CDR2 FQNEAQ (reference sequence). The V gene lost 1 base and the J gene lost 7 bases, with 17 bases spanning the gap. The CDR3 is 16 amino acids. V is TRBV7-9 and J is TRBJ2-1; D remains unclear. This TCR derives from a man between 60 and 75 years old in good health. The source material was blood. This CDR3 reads CASSLVRVGSVNEQFF. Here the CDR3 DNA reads TGTGCCAGCAGCTTAGTGCGAGTAGGAAGTGTTAATGAGCAGTTCTTC.